This TCR beta chain was profiled in a study of blood T cell repertoires in COVID-19 (dated by TCRdb to the early 2020s). In the study overall: Collaborator samples came from the United States, Italy and Spain and covered acute and convalescent phases of COVID-19. The material from the prospective study consisted of cDNA or gDNA derived from T cells, B-cell-depleted T cells, or PBMCs. The dataset comprised deeply sampled blood TCRbeta repertoires from subjects exposed to, actively infected with, or recovered from COVID-19. A freely available public database, intended as a resource for researchers studying the immune response to SARS-CoV-2, is where the repertoires were released. Samples were obtained from the ongoing ImmuneRACE study (first 160 participants) and from 1,254 subjects provided by 6 global collaborators. A de-identified subject ID, COVID-19 status, age in years and sex were almost always included in the sample metadata. Where available, HLA class I and class II types were obtained from metadata supplied by the sample provider rather than from assay-based typing. What the authors observed across the whole study: The quantity of clinical and demographic metadata differed by source and by participant and was supplied without curation.

Counted from cysteine to phenylalanine, this CDR3 has 13 amino acids. Just the 39-base CDR3 DNA is kept, in frame starting at base 1. V is clipped by 4 bases and J by 5 bases, and the sequence between their germline boundaries is 12 bases long. Based on the germline V gene (reference sequence), the CDR1 and CDR2 sequences are LNHDA and SQIVND. Of note for this clone: The clone's antigen remains unknown. No quality values exist for individual bases; no much larger clone is one base distant.

Each collaborating institution followed its own protocols to collect whole blood in K2EDTA tubes. For TCRbeta analysis, collaborator samples were shipped as frozen whole blood, as isolated PBMCs, or as DNA extracted from either sample type. TCRbeta CDR3 regions were amplified from genomic DNA by means of the immunoSEQ Assay, a bias-controlled multiplex PCR. Per the source publication's procedure: Nucleated cell counts per sample were estimated from amplification of reference gene primers within the assay. To quantify the absolute abundance of each unique TCRbeta CDR3 rearrangement, sequence reads were collapsed and filtered. For each sample, productive Simpson clonality was calculated by taking the square root of Simpson's diversity index across productive rearrangements. The immuneACCESS repertoire file appears here via TCRdb, limited to in-frame rearrangements. These files lack a portion of the clones; in checked studies, under half of the deficit traces to unresolved V genes, and the cause of the others is not known. For V, J and clone size, that table is used; D and trimming come from the DNA. The sample table lists 45,000 or so clones, roughly nine tenths of them with a count of one. The ten largest account for about a tenth of the sample.

The source is a human donor in a cohort sampled during active COVID-19. The V and J segments used are TRBV19 and TRBJ2-7, with TRBD1 perhaps the D gene, on 6 matching bases. Material: peripheral blood. The CDR3 protein sequence reads: CASSNRAGHEQYF. The DNA reads TGTGCCAGTAGTAACAGGGCGGGCCACGAGCAGTACTTC.